A selection of T cell receptor beta chains follows, all from one sample in a study of blood T cell repertoires in COVID-19. Measured with immunoSEQ multiplex PCR; TCRdb has only the in-frame clones, and not every one. The table lists 170,000 or so clones, 87% of them singletons. The sample comprised peripheral blood. The receptor set was obtained from a woman aged 18-30 years who had recovered from COVID-19. The CDR3 runs from the conserved cysteine through the conserved F or W. Fields, in order: J gene, V gene, D gene, clone size, CDR3 protein, CDR3 DNA. D genes are given only for firm matches. A row's size may be missing; if present it is once, few, many or a size class.

J: TRBJ1-4; V: TRBV15; D: .; size: .; CDR3: CATSSGLATNEKLFF; DNA: TGTGCCACCAGCAGCGGTCTTGCAACTAATGAAAAACTGTTTTTT
J: TRBJ1-2; V: TRBV16; D: .; size: .; CDR3: CASSIGGDGYTF; DNA: TGTGCCAGCAGCATCGGCGGGGATGGCTACACCTTC
J: TRBJ1-2; V: TRBV5-4; D: .; size: .; CDR3: CASSSKIGVGYGYTF; DNA: TGTGCCAGCAGCTCAAAGATCGGGGTAGGCTATGGCTACACCTTC
J: TRBJ2-3; V: TRBV10-3; D: .; size: .; CDR3: CAIKGGTDTQYF; DNA: TGTGCCATCAAGGGGGGCACAGATACGCAGTATTTT
J: TRBJ1-5; V: TRBV7-8; D: .; size: .; CDR3: CASSLAHRQPNQPQHF; DNA: TGTGCCAGCAGCTTAGCGCACAGGCAGCCGAATCAGCCCCAGCATTTT
J: TRBJ2-3; V: TRBV6-5; D: .; size: .; CDR3: CASSSFRDTTDTQYF; DNA: TGTGCCAGCAGTTCCTTCCGGGACACCACAGATACGCAGTATTTT
J: TRBJ2-1; V: TRBV2; D: .; size: .; CDR3: CASSEQGARNEQFF; DNA: TGTGCCAGCAGTGAACAAGGGGCAAGAAATGAGCAGTTCTTC
J: TRBJ2-1; V: TRBV2; D: .; size: .; CDR3: CASSTLAPEQFF; DNA: TGTGCCAGCAGCACCCTAGCACCCGAGCAGTTCTTC
J: TRBJ1-3; V: TRBV4-1; D: .; size: .; CDR3: CASSQDPTVRGNTIYF; DNA: TGCGCCAGCAGCCAAGATCCGACAGTAAGGGGAAACACCATATATTTT
J: TRBJ1-4; V: TRBV29-1; D: .; size: .; CDR3: CSVVLGGRNEKLFF; DNA: TGCAGCGTCGTCCTGGGGGGGAGAAATGAAAAACTGTTTTTT
J: TRBJ2-7; V: TRBV29-1; D: .; size: .; CDR3: CSAAGGSSYEQYF; DNA: TGCAGCGCCGCCGGCGGTAGCTCCTACGAGCAGTACTTC
J: TRBJ2-7; V: TRBV3-1/TRBV3-2; D: TRBD2; size: .; CDR3: CASSYSGTVSSYEQYF; DNA: TGTGCCAGCAGCTACAGCGGGACGGTGAGCTCCTACGAGCAGTACTTC
J: TRBJ2-7; V: TRBV29-1; D: TRBD2; size: once; CDR3: CSPSGGVSYEQYF; DNA: TGCAGCCCTAGCGGGGGGGTATCCTACGAGCAGTACTTC
J: TRBJ1-2; V: TRBV4-1; D: .; size: .; CDR3: CASSPAGNAYGYTF; DNA: TGCGCCAGCAGCCCTGCGGGAAACGCCTATGGCTACACCTTC
J: TRBJ1-6; V: TRBV7-3; D: .; size: .; CDR3: CASSLMSQGDSPLHF; DNA: TGTGCCAGCAGCTTAATGTCACAGGGAGACTCACCCCTCCACTTT
J: TRBJ1-3; V: TRBV5-4; D: .; size: .; CDR3: CASSLSGFGNTIYF; DNA: TGTGCCAGCAGCTTGTCAGGGTTTGGAAACACCATATATTTT
J: TRBJ1-1; V: TRBV3-1/TRBV3-2; D: .; size: .; CDR3: CASSPRDRKNTEAFF; DNA: TGTGCCAGCAGCCCCCGAGACAGGAAGAACACTGAAGCTTTCTTT
J: TRBJ2-5; V: TRBV30; D: .; size: .; CDR3: CAWSTTTGRFQETQYF; DNA: TGTGCCTGGAGTACCACGACAGGTCGCTTCCAAGAGACCCAGTACTTC
J: TRBJ2-1; V: TRBV9; D: .; size: .; CDR3: CASSVAVGGAPYNEQFF; DNA: TGTGCCAGCAGCGTAGCTGTTGGTGGGGCTCCCTACAATGAGCAGTTCTTC
J: TRBJ1-1; V: TRBV7-9; D: TRBD1; size: .; CDR3: CASSPLTGAAEAFF; DNA: TGTGCCAGCAGCCCCCTAACAGGGGCCGCTGAAGCTTTCTTT